This TCR beta chain was retrieved from a study of blood T cells in healthy people across ages. Germline CDR1 is LNHNV and CDR2 is YYDKDF (reference sequence). The junction had 8 bases not matched to a gene; V was cut back by 6 bases and J by 6 bases. This CDR3 contains 15 residues. PCR was performed a second time for 7 to 11 cycles using a sample-barcoded 5' primer and a J-beta primer mix. MiXCR, applied by TCRdb to the 5' RACE reads, yields one record per CDR3 protein. The table includes about 1,400,000 distinct CDR3 sequences, 55% to 75% detected once. Whole-study findings and limits: There was a strong correlation between TCR beta diversity and naive T cell percentage.

The table lists this clonotype with a few counts. The target antigen is unknown. The gene calls are TRBV15 and TRBJ2-4; 10 bases line up with TRBD1. The TCR comes from a man in his late teens or twenties in good health. Input material: blood. Written as DNA, the CDR3 is TGTGCCACCAGTTTCAGGGACAGGGGCACAAACATTCAGTACTTC. Encoded protein: CATSFRDRGTNIQYF.